The 26 T cell receptor beta chains given below trace back to one sample, sequenced in a study of blood T cell repertoires in COVID-19. Sequencing used immunoSEQ multiplex PCR; TCRdb keeps in-frame clones, though not all of them. The table records 150,000 to 200,000 clones, 80% to 85% of them present only once. Sequencing used peripheral blood. These receptors came from a woman aged 70 to 79 with COVID-19, enrolled during active disease.

V and J are TRBV18 and TRBJ2-7; D is possibly TRBD2 (5 bases). The germline CDR1 and CDR2 sequences are KGHSH and LQKENI. The germline V and J ends were trimmed by 3 bases and 7 bases, with 16 bases remaining between them. The CDR3 is 14 amino acids. In nucleotides, the CDR3 is TGTGCCAGCTCACCCCTGGACTCTCGGGATGAGCAGTACTTC. Protein: CASSPLDSRDEQYF.

The CDR3 here is CASIPPGGTEAFF. For the CDR3, the DNA is TGTGCCAGCATCCCCCCCGGCGGGACTGAAGCTTTCTTT. The V gene is TRBV6-5, the J gene TRBJ1-1; D gene unclear. CDR3 length: 13 amino acids. Deletions cut 7 bases from V and 5 bases from J, with 14 bases between. Germline CDR1 is MNHEY and CDR2 is SVGAGI.

The genes are TRBV14 and TRBJ1-6; the D is unclear. Per the germline V gene, CDR1 is SGHDN and CDR2 is FVKESK. V shed 0 bases and J shed 9 bases, with 12 bases lying between them. This CDR3 spans 15 amino acids. Written as DNA, the CDR3 is TGTGCCAGCAGCCAAGATCCGGGAGGAGGTTCACCCCTCCACTTT. This sequence encodes CASSQDPGGGSPLHF.

In its sample, this clone was seen once. CDR3 sequence reads: CASSTGTSSNQPQHF. CDR3 DNA: TGTGCCAGCAGCACCGGGACATCTAGCAATCAGCCCCAGCATTTT. The chain combines TRBV5-4 with TRBJ1-5; maybe TRBD1 (6 bases). CDR1 and CDR2 from the germline V gene are SGHNT and YYREEE (reference sequence). The CDR3 runs 15 residues. V lost 4 bases, J lost 0 bases, and 11 bases lay in between.

V gene TRBV10-3 combines with J gene TRBJ1-1, with D tentatively TRBD1 (5 bases). The CDR3 totals 14 residues. With 3 bases removed from V and 1 base from J, the gap between germline ends came to 9 bases. Germline CDR1 reads ENHRY; CDR2 reads SYGVKD. CDR3 sequence reads: CAISDGHPNTEAFF. For the CDR3, the DNA is TGTGCCATCAGTGACGGACACCCGAACACTGAAGCTTTCTTT.

This clone came up once. CDR3 in amino acids: CASSDGGIQYF. DNA for the CDR3: TGTGCCAGCAGTGACGGAGGGATTCAGTACTTC. The chain uses TRBV6-4 and TRBJ2-4, with D perhaps TRBD2 (6 bases). Between the trimmed V and J ends, which lost 2 bases and 10 bases, there was a span of 6 bases. Germline CDR1 is MRHNA and CDR2 is SNTAGT. The CDR3 is 11 amino acids.

The chain carries TRBV4-3 and TRBJ2-3; D might be TRBD1 (7 bases). The CDR3 extends over 18 amino acids. Germline lookup yields CDR1 LGHNA and CDR2 YSLEER. V lost 0 bases and J lost 6, with 22 bases in between. DNA of the CDR3: TGCGCCAGCAGCCAAGATCTCCTAGCGAAGGGGGCAGGGGATACGCAGTATTTT. Encoded protein: CASSQDLLAKGAGDTQYF.

V is TRBV7-2 and J is TRBJ1-1; D is perhaps TRBD1 (6 bases). The V end lost 5 bases, the J end lost 3 bases, and 16 bases lay between the germline ends. The germline CDR1 and CDR2 sequences are SGHTA and FQGNSA. The CDR3 extends over 15 amino acids. The CDR3 loop reads CASSNLGGAYTEAFF. The CDR3 DNA sequence: TGTGCCAGCAGCAACCTAGGGGGGGCATACACTGAAGCTTTCTTT.

The chain carries TRBV5-1 and TRBJ1-2; possibly TRBD1 for D (5 bases). Germline CDR1 reads SGHRS; CDR2 reads YFSETQ. Trimming pared 4 bases from V and 5 bases from J, leaving 12 bases between. The CDR3 consists of 13 residues. In DNA form, the CDR3 reads TGCGCCAGCAGCCACGACAGTACTTATGGCTACACCTTC. Protein product: CASSHDSTYGYTF.

The V and J genes are TRBV4-1 and TRBJ1-6, with a weak D call TRBD1 (6 bases). This CDR3 is 17 amino acids long. Germline CDR1 is MGHRA and CDR2 is YSYEKL. V dropped 4 bases and J dropped 2 bases, with 15 bases sitting between them. This chain's CDR3 is CASSLTTGQTYNSPLHF. The CDR3 nucleotides are TGCGCCAGCAGCCTTACGACAGGTCAAACCTATAATTCACCCCTCCACTTT.

This clone came up a few times. The chain links TRBV25-1 to TRBJ1-1; 7 positions agree with TRBD1. J gave up 6 bases and V 4 bases, and 2 bases lay outside the gene matches. The CDR3 has 12 residues. Germline V gene data show CDR1 as MGHDK and CDR2 as SYGVNS. CDR3 protein: CASSGDRAEAFF. The CDR3 bases are TGTGCCAGCAGTGGGGACAGAGCTGAAGCTTTCTTT.

This clone occurred once. The rearrangement uses TRBV18 and TRBJ1-1; D is unclear. CDR3 length equals 12 residues. Between the trimmed V and J ends, which lost 4 bases and 5 bases, there was a span of 8 bases. CDR1 and CDR2 (germline): KGHSH, LQKENI. DNA of the CDR3: TGTGCCAGCTCACGATACAGTACTGAAGCTTTCTTT. Its translation is CASSRYSTEAFF.

The chain carries TRBV12-5 and TRBJ2-1; D may be TRBD2 (6 bases). The germline V gene encodes CDR1 LGHNT and CDR2 FRNRAP. CDR3 length: 14 residues. Trimming took 5 bases from V and 4 from J, leaving 12 bases between them. The CDR3 DNA sequence: TGTGCTAGTGGTCTTGGGCGGGATTACAATGAGCAGTTCTTC. The encoded protein is CASGLGRDYNEQFF.

The gene calls are TRBV7-2 and TRBJ2-6; no definite D call. CDR1 is SGHTA, CDR2 FQGNSA, per germline. V was cut by 5 bases and J by 4 bases, with 9 bases left in between. The CDR3 has 14 amino acids. CDR3 sequence (DNA): TGTGCCAGCAGCCCCTCCCCCGGGGCCAACGTCCTGACTTTC. Translation gives CASSPSPGANVLTF.

V gene TRBV10-3 combines with J gene TRBJ1-2; the D gene is possibly TRBD1 (6 bases). The germline V and J ends were trimmed by 4 bases and 4 bases, with 19 bases remaining between them. Germline V gene lookup returns CDR1 ENHRY and CDR2 SYGVKD. CDR3 size: 16 residues. CDR3 in amino acids: CAISVQDSAQGYGYTF. DNA of the CDR3: TGTGCCATCAGTGTGCAGGATTCCGCACAGGGCTATGGCTACACCTTC.

J is TRBJ2-3 and V is TRBV24-1; 7 bases map to TRBD2. Germline assignment: CDR1 KGHDR and CDR2 SFDVKD. The CDR3 loop spans 15 amino acids. V was clipped by 0 bases and J by 3 bases; unmatched bases: 2. CDR3 residues: CATSDLSSGTDTQYF. The CDR3 DNA sequence: TGTGCCACCAGTGATTTGTCTAGCGGAACAGATACGCAGTATTTT.

This chain connects TRBV18 to TRBJ1-4; TRBD1 is a possible D gene (6 bases). Germline V lookup: CDR1 KGHSH, CDR2 LQKENI. This CDR3 has 13 residues. V shed 8 bases and J shed 5 bases, with 12 bases lying between them. The CDR3 nucleotides are TGTGCCAGCCGGCAGGGGCTCAATGAAAAACTGTTTTTT. Protein product: CASRQGLNEKLFF. The variable domain in full, with the rest retrieved from reference TRBV18 and TRBJ1-4, is NAGVMQNPRHLVRRRGQEARLRCSPMKGHSHVYWYRQLPEEGLKFMVYLQKENIIDESGMPKERFSAEFPKEGPSILRIQQVVRGDSAAYFCASRQGLNEKLFFGSGTQLSVL.

The rearrangement joins TRBV3-1 (or the pseudogene TRBV3-2) to TRBJ2-5, with 10 bases identical to TRBD2. Germline trimming cut 4 bases from V and 1 base from J; bases unmatched to any gene: 12. Germline V gene lookup returns CDR1 LGHDT and CDR2 YNNKEL (reference sequence). The CDR3 extends over 18 amino acids. CDR3 sequence (DNA): TGTGCCAGCAGCCGCCAGCGGGAGGGAGCTCTCCGCCAAGAGACCCAGTACTTC. Amino acids: CASSRQREGALRQETQYF.

The rearrangement uses TRBV6-2 or TRBV6-3 and TRBJ1-4, with 8 bases identical to TRBD1. Germline V gene sequence: CDR1 MNHEY, CDR2 SVGEGT. The length of the CDR3 is 15 residues. V lost 5 bases, J lost 3 bases, and 5 bases stayed unmatched. This CDR3 is CASSAYRGANEKLFF. In DNA, the CDR3 is TGTGCCAGCAGTGCCTACAGGGGGGCTAATGAAAAACTGTTTTTT.

This clone turned up a few times. At one boundary the junction diverges from the germline segment, which might be a read error. The chain joins TRBV7-2 to TRBJ1-1, with D possibly being TRBD1 (5 bases). Germline V lookup: CDR1 SGHTA, CDR2 FQGNSA. The CDR3 loop spans 18 amino acids. CDR3 residues: CASSLAVLGGGVNTEAFF. The CDR3, as DNA: TGTGCCAGCAGCCTAGCAGTCCTAGGCGGGGGGGTGAACACTGAAGCTTTCTTT.

The chain recombines TRBV28 with TRBJ2-3, with 11 bases that match TRBD1. Germline V CDR1 and CDR2: MDHEN, SYDVKM. With V trimmed by 5 bases and J by 3 bases, 7 bases remained unmatched. The CDR3 spans 16 residues. The CDR3 nucleotides read TGTGCCAGCAGTCCAAGGACAGGGGGCGGGACAGATACGCAGTATTTT. It yields the protein CASSPRTGGGTDTQYF. The full variable domain, with the rest looked up from reference TRBV28 and TRBJ2-3, is DVKVTQSSRYLVKRTGEKVFLECVQDMDHENMFWYRQDPGLGLRLIYFSYDVKMKEKGDIPEGYSVSREKKERFSLILESASTNQTSMYLCASSPRTGGGTDTQYFGPGTRLTVL.

This clone showed up just a few times. CDR3 sequence reads: CASTGTSGRYNEQFF. CDR3 coding DNA: TGTGCCAGCACCGGGACTAGCGGGCGCTACAATGAGCAGTTCTTC. V and J are TRBV27 and TRBJ2-1; 12 positions agree with TRBD2. The V gene's germline CDR1 is MNHEY and CDR2 SMNVEV (reference sequence). Trimming at V came to 7 bases and at J to 3 bases, leaving 4 bases not matched to a gene. The CDR3 totals 15 residues.

In this sample, this clone turned up once. V gene TRBV18 combines with J gene TRBJ1-1; 11 positions agree with TRBD1. Germline trimming cut 4 bases from V and 4 bases from J; bases unmatched to any gene: 5. This CDR3 is built from 15 residues. Looked up from germline, CDR1 is KGHSH and CDR2 is LQKENI. CDR3 nucleotides: TGTGCCAGCTCACAAGGACAGGGGGCAATCACTGAAGCTTTCTTT. This sequence encodes CASSQGQGAITEAFF.

In regard to this clone: One junction end disagrees with the germline gene, perhaps due to a read error. This chain joins TRBV29-1 and TRBJ2-1, with D perhaps TRBD2 (6 bases). The CDR3 consists of 14 residues. Germline V lookup: CDR1 SQVTM, CDR2 ANQGSEA. CDR3 residues: CSVDRGSTYNEQFF. The CDR3 bases are TGCAGCGTTGATCGGGGGTCTACCTATAATGAGCAGTTCTTC.

The chain recombines TRBV9 with TRBJ1-3, with 9 bases fitting TRBD1. The V and J ends lost 2 bases and 0 bases, in that order; junction bases with no gene match: 9. Germline V gene lookup returns CDR1 SGDLS and CDR2 YYNGEE. The CDR3 has 18 residues. The CDR3 region has the DNA TGTGCCAGCAGCGTCTTACCGGGACAGGGTTTCTCTGGAAACACCATATATTTT. Its translation is CASSVLPGQGFSGNTIYF.

CDR3 DNA sequence: TGTGCCAGCAGCCAAACCTCGGGCCGAGGGAGAAATGAGCAGTTCTTC. It encodes CASSQTSGRGRNEQFF. The V and J genes are TRBV3-1 (or the pseudogene TRBV3-2) and TRBJ2-1; maybe TRBD2 (5 bases). CDR1 and CDR2 from the germline V gene are LGHDT and YNNKEL (reference sequence). The CDR3 extends over 16 amino acids. Trimming shortened V by 2 bases and J by 7 bases, and 18 bases separated the two germline ends.